The 13 T cell receptor beta chains in this list originate from one sample, sequenced in a study of CD8 T cells in ankylosing spondylitis. Notes on the study in general: Characteristic of ankylosing spondylitis blood, it appeared, was a TCR beta motif comprising about eight highly homologous variants.

These receptors have no identified antigens. TCRdb itself ran the 5' RACE reads through MiXCR, one entry per CDR3 protein. In the table there are 450,000 to 550,000 distinct CDR3 sequences, roughly 5% of which are singletons. The sample taken for sequencing was blood, either unsorted or a sorted T cell fraction (not recorded which). The receptors derive from a male donor with ankylosing spondylitis.

The chain recombines TRBV3-1 with TRBJ2-5, with D maybe TRBD2 (5 bases). Germline V CDR1 and CDR2: LGHDT, YNNKEL (reference sequence). The CDR3 is 16 residues long. V was shortened by 1 base and J by 2 bases, with 14 bases between the two germline ends. The CDR3 region has the DNA TGTGCCAGCAGCCAAGCTATTTACCGGGGACAAGAGACCCAGTACTTC. Translating gives CASSQAIYRGQETQYF.

This clonotype was seen ten or more times. The rearrangement links TRBV28 to TRBJ1-5, with 11 positions matching TRBD1. V shed 11 bases, J shed 6 bases, and the junction held 3 bases outside the gene matches. This CDR3 is 12 amino acids long. From germline, CDR1 is MDHEN and CDR2 SYDVKM. In DNA form, the CDR3 reads TGTGCCGGACAGGGGGCAGGTCAGCCCCAGCATTTT. Encoded protein: CAGQGAGQPQHF. Full variable domain (rest looked up from reference TRBV28 and TRBJ1-5): DVKVTQSSRYLVKRTGEKVFLECVQDMDHENMFWYRQDPGLGLRLIYFSYDVKMKEKGDIPEGYSVSREKKERFSLILESASTNQTSMYLCAGQGAGQPQHFGDGTRLSIL.

This clonotype has a count of ten or more. This chain connects TRBV4-3 to TRBJ2-2; TRBD1 matches 7 bases. The CDR3 has 15 amino acids. Trimming removed 0 bases from V and 5 bases from J; junction bases left unmatched: 3. Germline lookup yields CDR1 LGHNA and CDR2 YSLEER. The CDR3 region is CASSQDRQGTGELFF. The CDR3 nucleotides are TGCGCCAGCAGCCAAGACCGACAGGGAACCGGGGAGCTGTTTTTT.

This clonotype was seen many times. The chain couples TRBV4-3 to TRBJ1-1; D gene ambiguous. This CDR3 is 15 amino acids long. Germline V gives CDR1 LGHNA, CDR2 YSLEER. V was clipped by 2 bases and J by 4 bases, with 14 bases between them. The CDR3 coding sequence is TGCGCCAGCAGCCAAAGCAGTTATATGGGCACTGAAGCTTTCTTT. It encodes CASSQSSYMGTEAFF.

This clonotype came up many times. This rearrangement joins TRBV5-1 to TRBJ2-2; D is uncertain. Germline V CDR1 and CDR2: SGHRS, YFSETQ. The CDR3 runs to 13 residues. The V gene lost 4 bases and the J gene lost 4 bases, with 8 bases spanning the gap. CDR3 amino acids: CASSPDLTGELFF. CDR3 DNA: TGCGCCAGCAGCCCGGACCTCACCGGGGAGCTGTTTTTT.

This clonotype was seen ten or more times. The chain carries TRBV29-1 and TRBJ2-1, with D tentatively TRBD1 or TRBD2 (5 bases each). Germline lookup yields CDR1 SQVTM and CDR2 ANQGSEA. Between the trimmed V and J ends, which lost 6 bases and 0 bases, there was a span of 12 bases. CDR3 size: 14 residues. CDR3 protein: CSVLGTSSYNEQFF. The DNA of the CDR3 is TGCAGCGTGCTCGGGACGAGCTCCTACAATGAGCAGTTCTTC.

This clonotype has more than one count but fewer than ten. V and J are TRBV5-1 and TRBJ2-5; weak D call: TRBD1 (5 bases). This CDR3 contains 14 residues. Trimming removed 4 bases from V and 2 bases from J, with 12 bases in between. CDR1 is SGHRS, CDR2 YFSETQ, per germline. The CDR3 sequence: CASSVTAVQETQYF. The CDR3 nucleotides read TGCGCCAGCAGCGTGACAGCAGTTCAAGAGACCCAGTACTTC.

This clonotype has a count of ten or more. The chain has TRBV7-2 and TRBJ1-5, with TRBD1 as a possible D gene (5 bases). Trimming stripped 2 bases from V and 0 bases from J, with 11 bases between. This CDR3 is 16 amino acids long. Germline-derived CDR1 and CDR2 are SGHTA and FQGNSA. CDR3 nucleotide sequence: TGTGCCAGCAGCTTACAGGGTACATATAGCAATCAGCCCCAGCATTTT. It codes for CASSLQGTYSNQPQHF.

There are many counts of this clonotype. The chain carries TRBV29-1 and TRBJ1-2, with D tentatively TRBD1 (5 bases). Per the germline V gene, CDR1 is SQVTM and CDR2 is ANQGSEA. The CDR3 is 13 residues long. The ends were cut back, 3 bases at V and 4 bases at J, with 12 bases in the middle. The CDR3 DNA reads as TGCAGCGTTGACTCCCAGGGCTTCTATGGCTACACCTTC. This gives the protein CSVDSQGFYGYTF.

Ten or more counts support this clonotype. The J gene is TRBJ1-1, the V gene TRBV20-1; possibly TRBD1 for D (6 bases). The CDR3 sequence is 12 residues long. Per germline, CDR1 DFQATT and CDR2 SNEGSKA (reference sequence). Between the trimmed V and J ends, which lost 6 bases and 4 bases, there was a span of 12 bases. CDR3 in amino acids: CSANDRFTEAFF. In DNA, the CDR3 is TGCAGTGCCAACGACAGGTTCACTGAAGCTTTCTTT.

This clonotype was seen many times. The rearrangement uses TRBV20-1 and TRBJ2-1, with a possible D match to TRBD1 (7 bases). CDR3 length: 15 residues. Trimming stripped 6 bases from V and 8 bases from J, with 23 bases between. CDR1 and CDR2 from the germline V gene are DFQATT and SNEGSKA (reference sequence). CDR3: CSASPGPGGLDEQFF. The CDR3 DNA follows: TGCAGTGCGTCACCGGGACCAGGGGGGCTGGATGAGCAGTTCTTC.

This clonotype was detected ten times or more. J is TRBJ1-1 and V is TRBV7-2; D is uncertain. Germline CDR1 and CDR2: SGHTA and FQGNSA. V gave up 5 bases and J gave up 5 bases, with 15 bases separating them. The CDR3 has 14 amino acids. CDR3 residues: CASSIWIQVTEAFF. In DNA form, the CDR3 reads TGTGCCAGCAGCATATGGATCCAGGTAACTGAAGCTTTCTTT.

This clonotype has ten or more counts. The chain is built from TRBV12-3 or TRBV12-4 and TRBJ1-1; 7 positions agree with TRBD1. The length of the CDR3 is 14 residues. V trimming: 3 bases; J trimming: 10 bases; junction bases outside the gene matches: 11. CDR3 protein: CASSFAGTARSAFF. The CDR3 DNA follows: TGTGCCAGCAGTTTTGCCGGGACAGCTAGATCAGCTTTCTTT.